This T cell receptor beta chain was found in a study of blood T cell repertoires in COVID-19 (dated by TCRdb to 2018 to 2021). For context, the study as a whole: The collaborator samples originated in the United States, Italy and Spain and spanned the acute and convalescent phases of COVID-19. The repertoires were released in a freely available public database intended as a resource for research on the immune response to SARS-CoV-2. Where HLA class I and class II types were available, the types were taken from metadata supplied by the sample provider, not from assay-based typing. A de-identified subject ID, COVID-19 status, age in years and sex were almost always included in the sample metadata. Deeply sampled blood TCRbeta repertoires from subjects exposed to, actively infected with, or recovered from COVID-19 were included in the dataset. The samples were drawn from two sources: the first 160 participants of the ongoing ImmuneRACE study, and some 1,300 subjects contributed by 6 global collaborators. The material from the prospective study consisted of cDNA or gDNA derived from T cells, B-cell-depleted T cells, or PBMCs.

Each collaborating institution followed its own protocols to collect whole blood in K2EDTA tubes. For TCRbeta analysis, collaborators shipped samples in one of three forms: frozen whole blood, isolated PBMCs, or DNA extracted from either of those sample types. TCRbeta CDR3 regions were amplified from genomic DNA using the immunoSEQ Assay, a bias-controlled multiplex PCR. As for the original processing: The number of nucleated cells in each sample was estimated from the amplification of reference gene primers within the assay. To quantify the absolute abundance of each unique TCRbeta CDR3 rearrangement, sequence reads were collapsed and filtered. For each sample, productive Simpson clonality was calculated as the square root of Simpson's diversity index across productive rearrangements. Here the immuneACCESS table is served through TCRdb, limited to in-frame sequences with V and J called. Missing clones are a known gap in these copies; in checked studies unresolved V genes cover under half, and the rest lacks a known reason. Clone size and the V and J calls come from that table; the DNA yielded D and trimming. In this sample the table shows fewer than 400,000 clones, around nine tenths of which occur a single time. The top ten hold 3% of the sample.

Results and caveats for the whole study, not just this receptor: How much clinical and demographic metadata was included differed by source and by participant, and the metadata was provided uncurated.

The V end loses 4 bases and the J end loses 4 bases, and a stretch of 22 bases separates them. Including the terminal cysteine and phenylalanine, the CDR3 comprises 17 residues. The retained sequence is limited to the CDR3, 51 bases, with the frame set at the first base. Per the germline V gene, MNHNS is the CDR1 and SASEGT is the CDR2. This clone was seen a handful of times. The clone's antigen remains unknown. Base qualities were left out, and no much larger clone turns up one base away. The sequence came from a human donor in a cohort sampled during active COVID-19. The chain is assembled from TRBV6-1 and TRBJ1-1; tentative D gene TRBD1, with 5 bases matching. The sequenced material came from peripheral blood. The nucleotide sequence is TGTGCCAGCAGTGGGATCGGTGGGGGGGGTGGTGGCACTGAAGCTTTCTTT. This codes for CASSGIGGGGGGTEAFF.